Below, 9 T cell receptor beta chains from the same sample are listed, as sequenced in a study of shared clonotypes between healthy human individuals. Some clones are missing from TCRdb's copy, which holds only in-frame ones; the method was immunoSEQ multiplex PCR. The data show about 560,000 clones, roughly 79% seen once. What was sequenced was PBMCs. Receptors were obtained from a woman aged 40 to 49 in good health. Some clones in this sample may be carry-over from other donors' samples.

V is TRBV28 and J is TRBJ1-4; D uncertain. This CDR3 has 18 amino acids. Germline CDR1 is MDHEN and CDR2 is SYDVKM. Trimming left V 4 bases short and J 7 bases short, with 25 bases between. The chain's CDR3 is CASSSTVVRTPRIEKLFF. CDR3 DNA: TGTGCCAGCAGTTCGACCGTGGTAAGGACCCCACGAATTGAAAAACTGTTTTTT.

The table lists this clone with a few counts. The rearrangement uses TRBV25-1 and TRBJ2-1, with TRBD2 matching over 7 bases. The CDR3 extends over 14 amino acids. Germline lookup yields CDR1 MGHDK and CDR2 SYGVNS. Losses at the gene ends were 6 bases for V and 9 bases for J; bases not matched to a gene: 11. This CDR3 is CASSLAGREGEQFF. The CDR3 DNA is TGTGCCAGCAGCCTAGCTGGGAGGGAGGGTGAGCAGTTCTTC.

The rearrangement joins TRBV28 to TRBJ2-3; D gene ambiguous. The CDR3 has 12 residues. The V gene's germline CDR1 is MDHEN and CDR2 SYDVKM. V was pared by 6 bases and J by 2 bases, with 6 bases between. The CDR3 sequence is CASRSVTDTQYF. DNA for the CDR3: TGTGCCAGCAGAAGCGTCACAGATACGCAGTATTTT.

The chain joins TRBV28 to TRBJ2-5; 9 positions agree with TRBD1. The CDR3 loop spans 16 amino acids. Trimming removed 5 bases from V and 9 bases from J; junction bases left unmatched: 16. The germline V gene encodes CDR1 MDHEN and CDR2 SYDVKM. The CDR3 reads CASSLPGQGVRGAQYF. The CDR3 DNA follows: TGTGCCAGCAGTCTCCCGGGACAGGGCGTTCGGGGGGCCCAGTACTTC.

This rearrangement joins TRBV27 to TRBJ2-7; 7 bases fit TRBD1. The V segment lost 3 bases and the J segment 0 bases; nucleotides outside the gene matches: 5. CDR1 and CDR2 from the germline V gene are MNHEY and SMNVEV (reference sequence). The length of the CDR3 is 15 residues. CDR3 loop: CASSLGTVSSYEQYF. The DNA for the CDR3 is TGTGCCAGCAGTTTGGGGACAGTGTCCTCCTACGAGCAGTACTTC.

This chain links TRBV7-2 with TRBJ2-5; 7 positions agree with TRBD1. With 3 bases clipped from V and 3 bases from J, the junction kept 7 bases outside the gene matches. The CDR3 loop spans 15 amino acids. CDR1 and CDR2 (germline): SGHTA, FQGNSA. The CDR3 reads CASSLNRDRKETQYF. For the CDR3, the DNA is TGTGCCAGCAGCTTGAACCGGGACAGAAAAGAGACCCAGTACTTC.

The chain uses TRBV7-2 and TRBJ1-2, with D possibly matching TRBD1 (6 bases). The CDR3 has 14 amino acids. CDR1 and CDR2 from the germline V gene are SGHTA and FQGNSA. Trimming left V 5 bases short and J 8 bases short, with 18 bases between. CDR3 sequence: CASSPDSAGWGYTF. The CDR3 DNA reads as TGTGCCAGCAGCCCGGACAGTGCCGGGTGGGGCTACACCTTC.

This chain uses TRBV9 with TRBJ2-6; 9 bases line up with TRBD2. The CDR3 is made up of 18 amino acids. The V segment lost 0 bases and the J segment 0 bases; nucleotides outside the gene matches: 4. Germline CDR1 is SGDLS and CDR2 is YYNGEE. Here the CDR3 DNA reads TGTGCCAGCAGCGTAGGAGGCGGGAGGGCCTCTGGGGCCAACGTCCTGACTTTC. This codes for CASSVGGGRASGANVLTF.

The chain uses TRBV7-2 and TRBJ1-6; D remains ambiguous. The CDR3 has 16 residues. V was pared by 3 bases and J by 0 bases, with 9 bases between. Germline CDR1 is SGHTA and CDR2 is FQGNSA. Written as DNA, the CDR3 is TGTGCCAGCAGCTTGACCACTGACTCCTATAATTCACCCCTCCACTTT. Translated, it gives CASSLTTDSYNSPLHF.